Each of the 16 T cell receptor beta chains below was sequenced from the same sample in a study of blood T cell repertoires in COVID-19. Data came from immunoSEQ multiplex PCR; TCRdb stores just in-frame clones and leaves some out. Found here are around 190,000 clones, 70% to 90% of them singletons; the top ten hold just under 25%. Sequenced material: PBMCs or T cells enriched from blood (not recorded which). The source is a middle-aged woman in a cohort exposed to, infected with or recovered from COVID-19 (not recorded which).

V usage is TRBV11-2 and J usage is TRBJ2-7; 10 nucleotides match TRBD2. Germline V gives CDR1 SGHAT, CDR2 FQNNGV. This CDR3 has 15 residues. J gave up 2 bases and V 5 bases, and 6 bases lay outside the gene matches. This CDR3 is CASSPLAGVAYEQYF. The CDR3 DNA follows: TGTGCCAGCAGCCCTCTAGCGGGAGTAGCCTACGAGCAGTACTTC.

This clone occurred a few times. The J gene is TRBJ2-2, the V gene TRBV5-4, with D possibly matching TRBD1 (5 bases). V lost 0 bases, J lost 4 bases, and 13 bases lay in between. This CDR3 has 16 amino acids. Germline V gene sequence: CDR1 SGHNT, CDR2 YYREEE (reference sequence). The CDR3 region is CASSLGQHDGTGELFF. DNA for the CDR3: TGTGCCAGCAGCTTGGGACAGCACGATGGCACCGGGGAGCTGTTTTTT.

The V and J genes are TRBV11-2 and TRBJ1-1, with a possible D match to TRBD1 (5 bases). Trimming removed 1 base from V and 2 bases from J, with 14 bases in between. The CDR3 consists of 16 residues. CDR1 and CDR2 from the germline V gene are SGHAT and FQNNGV. CDR3 DNA: TGTGCCAGCAGCTTAGTGCCCTCTGACAGAAACACTGAAGCTTTCTTT. Protein: CASSLVPSDRNTEAFF.

This clone appeared a few times. The gene calls are TRBV6-2 or TRBV6-3 and TRBJ2-2; the match to TRBD2 covers 9 bases. Trimming at V came to 0 bases and at J to 8 bases, leaving 10 bases not matched to a gene. The CDR3 loop spans 17 amino acids. Germline V gene data show CDR1 as MNHEY and CDR2 as SVGEGT. CDR3 sequence: CASSYSEVAGVEGELFF. DNA for the CDR3: TGTGCCAGCAGTTACTCGGAAGTAGCGGGAGTCGAGGGGGAGCTGTTTTTT.

The rearrangement links TRBV27 to TRBJ1-5, with 8 nucleotides matching TRBD1. V was pared by 5 bases and J by 4 bases, with 1 base of the junction left unmatched. CDR1 and CDR2 from the germline V gene are MNHEY and SMNVEV (reference sequence). The CDR3 is made up of 13 amino acids. The CDR3 reads CASSRQGNQPQHF. The CDR3 nucleotides read TGTGCCAGCAGTAGACAGGGGAATCAGCCCCAGCATTTT.

This clone was seen once. This chain connects TRBV27 to TRBJ2-3, with 11 positions matching TRBD2. Germline CDR1 reads MNHEY; CDR2 reads SMNVEV (reference sequence). Trimming at V came to 5 bases and at J to 2 bases, leaving 9 bases not matched to a gene. The CDR3 has 17 residues. The CDR3 protein is CASSRILAGGPTDTQYF. In DNA form, the CDR3 reads TGTGCCAGCAGTAGGATCCTAGCGGGGGGCCCCACAGATACGCAGTATTTT.

The chain couples TRBV7-2 to TRBJ2-7, with 9 bases lining up with TRBD1. The junction had 12 bases not matched to a gene; V was cut back by 1 base and J by 5 bases. The CDR3 totals 17 residues. Germline V gives CDR1 SGHTA, CDR2 FQGNSA. In DNA form, the CDR3 reads TGTGCCAGCAGCTTAGAGGGGGGTGAGGACAGGGGCGACGAGCAGTACTTC. Its translation is CASSLEGGEDRGDEQYF.

CDR3 coding DNA: TGTGCCAGCAGCTTTAGCGGGGGGTGGGAGACCCAGTACTTC. It is translated as CASSFSGGWETQYF. The chain joins TRBV7-2 to TRBJ2-5, with 10 bases fitting TRBD2. CDR1 is SGHTA and CDR2 is FQGNSA in the germline V gene. The CDR3 is made up of 14 amino acids. V gave up 3 bases and J gave up 5 bases; unmatched junction bases: 3.

The CDR3 loop is CASSEPYSHPYEQYF. The CDR3 DNA sequence: TGTGCCAGCAGTGAGCCTTACAGTCATCCCTACGAGCAGTACTTC. This chain connects TRBV6-1 to TRBJ2-7; D not resolved. V dropped 3 bases and J dropped 2 bases, with 14 bases sitting between them. Germline CDR1 is MNHNS and CDR2 is SASEGT. The CDR3 is 15 residues long.

Remarks on this clone: This sample also contains other DNA sequences that code for the same CDR3. V and J are TRBV27 and TRBJ2-7; the D is unclear. Germline lookup yields CDR1 MNHEY and CDR2 SMNVEV (reference sequence). V lost 2 bases, J lost 2 bases, and 7 bases lay in between. The CDR3 is 13 amino acids. The CDR3 here is CASSLGRTYEQYF. In DNA, the CDR3 is TGTGCCAGCAGTTTAGGCAGGACCTACGAGCAGTACTTC.

The genes are TRBV7-2 and TRBJ2-1; 10 bases align to TRBD2. V was pared by 5 bases and J by 1 base, with 5 bases of the junction left unmatched. The CDR3 consists of 16 residues. Germline V lookup: CDR1 SGHTA, CDR2 FQGNSA. CDR3 protein: CASSRLAGVSYNEQFF. The CDR3 coding sequence is TGTGCCAGCAGCCGTCTAGCGGGAGTATCCTACAATGAGCAGTTCTTC.

The chain recombines TRBV6-5 with TRBJ2-7, with a tentative D call TRBD2 (6 bases). Deletions cut 6 bases from V and 2 bases from J, with 14 bases between. Germline CDR1 is MNHEY and CDR2 is SVGAGI. The CDR3 has 14 residues. CDR3: CASRPYGGPYEQYF. The CDR3 nucleotides read TGTGCCAGCAGGCCCTACGGGGGACCCTACGAGCAGTACTTC.

This chain connects TRBV20-1 to TRBJ2-5, with D hard to call. CDR1 and CDR2 from the germline V gene are DFQATT and SNEGSKA (reference sequence). The V end was cut by 1 base, the J end by 5 bases, with 5 bases between. The length of the CDR3 is 11 residues. CDR3 sequence: CSARVLETQYF. The CDR3 coding sequence is TGCAGTGCTAGAGTCCTGGAGACCCAGTACTTC.

This clone appeared a single time. The chain couples TRBV7-2 to TRBJ2-5; D is uncertain. CDR1 and CDR2 from the germline V gene are SGHTA and FQGNSA. V was clipped by 5 bases and J by 5 bases, with 9 bases between them. The CDR3 spans 12 residues. In nucleotides, the CDR3 is TGTGCCAGCAGCACGTATGGCGAGACCCAGTACTTC. Translation gives CASSTYGETQYF.

The table lists this clone with a count of one. J is TRBJ1-5 and V is TRBV29-1; 12 bases agree with TRBD1. CDR1 and CDR2 from the germline V gene are SQVTM and ANQGSEA. This CDR3 has 15 amino acids. With 4 bases clipped from V and 6 bases from J, the junction kept 7 bases outside the gene matches. Written as DNA, the CDR3 is TGCAGCGTTGGGGTGGGGACAGGGGGCGGTCAGCCCCAGCATTTT. It translates to CSVGVGTGGGQPQHF.

The J gene is TRBJ1-1, the V gene TRBV5-1, with TRBD1 matching 12 bases. There are 15 residues in the CDR3. The germline CDR1 and CDR2 sequences are SGHRS and YFSETQ. The V gene end was trimmed by 4 bases and the J gene end by 3 bases; junction bases not matched to a gene: 4. CDR3 residues: CASSLGTGGYTEAFF. The CDR3 nucleotides read TGCGCCAGCAGCCTCGGGACAGGGGGCTACACTGAAGCTTTCTTT.